This TCR beta chain appears in the sequencing data of a study of T cells in Graves' hyperthyroidism and ophthalmopathy. Study-level points and caveats: Ophthalmopathy was separated from stable hyperthyroidism by a 13 V-J model.

This clonotype was seen a handful of times. Its matching antigen is unknown. Per germline, CDR1 MNHEY and CDR2 SVGEGT. The CDR3 runs to 15 residues. Trimming removed 2 bases at V and 2 bases at J, with 7 bases between. Template material for amplifying TCR beta CDR3 regions consisted of RNA transcripts. HTBI primers were the set used in a first-round RT-PCR of the TCR CDR3. Each CDR3 protein gets one entry after TCRdb re-called the multiplex PCR reads with MiXCR. The table includes around 700,000 distinct CDR3 sequences, just over 35% detected once. The V gene is TRBV6-2 or TRBV6-3, the J gene TRBJ2-6; D is unresolved. The specimen was blood. This clonotype was sampled from a woman in her thirties or forties with Graves' hyperthyroidism. The chain's CDR3 is CASSYPRPGANVLTF. CDR3 nucleotides: TGTGCCAGCAGTTACCCAAGGCCTGGGGCCAACGTCCTGACTTTC.